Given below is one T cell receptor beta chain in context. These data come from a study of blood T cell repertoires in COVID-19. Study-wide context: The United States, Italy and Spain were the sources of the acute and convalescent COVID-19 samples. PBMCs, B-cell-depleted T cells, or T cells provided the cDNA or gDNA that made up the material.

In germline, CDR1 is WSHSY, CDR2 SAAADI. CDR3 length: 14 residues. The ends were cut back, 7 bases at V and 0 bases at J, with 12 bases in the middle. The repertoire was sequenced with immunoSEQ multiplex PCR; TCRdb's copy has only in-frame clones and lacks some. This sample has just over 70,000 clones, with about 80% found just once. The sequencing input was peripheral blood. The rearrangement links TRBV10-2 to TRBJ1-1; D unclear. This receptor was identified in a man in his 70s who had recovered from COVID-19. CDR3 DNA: TGCGCCAGCAAGAGACTTGAGCTGAACACTGAAGCTTTCTTT. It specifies CASKRLELNTEAFF.